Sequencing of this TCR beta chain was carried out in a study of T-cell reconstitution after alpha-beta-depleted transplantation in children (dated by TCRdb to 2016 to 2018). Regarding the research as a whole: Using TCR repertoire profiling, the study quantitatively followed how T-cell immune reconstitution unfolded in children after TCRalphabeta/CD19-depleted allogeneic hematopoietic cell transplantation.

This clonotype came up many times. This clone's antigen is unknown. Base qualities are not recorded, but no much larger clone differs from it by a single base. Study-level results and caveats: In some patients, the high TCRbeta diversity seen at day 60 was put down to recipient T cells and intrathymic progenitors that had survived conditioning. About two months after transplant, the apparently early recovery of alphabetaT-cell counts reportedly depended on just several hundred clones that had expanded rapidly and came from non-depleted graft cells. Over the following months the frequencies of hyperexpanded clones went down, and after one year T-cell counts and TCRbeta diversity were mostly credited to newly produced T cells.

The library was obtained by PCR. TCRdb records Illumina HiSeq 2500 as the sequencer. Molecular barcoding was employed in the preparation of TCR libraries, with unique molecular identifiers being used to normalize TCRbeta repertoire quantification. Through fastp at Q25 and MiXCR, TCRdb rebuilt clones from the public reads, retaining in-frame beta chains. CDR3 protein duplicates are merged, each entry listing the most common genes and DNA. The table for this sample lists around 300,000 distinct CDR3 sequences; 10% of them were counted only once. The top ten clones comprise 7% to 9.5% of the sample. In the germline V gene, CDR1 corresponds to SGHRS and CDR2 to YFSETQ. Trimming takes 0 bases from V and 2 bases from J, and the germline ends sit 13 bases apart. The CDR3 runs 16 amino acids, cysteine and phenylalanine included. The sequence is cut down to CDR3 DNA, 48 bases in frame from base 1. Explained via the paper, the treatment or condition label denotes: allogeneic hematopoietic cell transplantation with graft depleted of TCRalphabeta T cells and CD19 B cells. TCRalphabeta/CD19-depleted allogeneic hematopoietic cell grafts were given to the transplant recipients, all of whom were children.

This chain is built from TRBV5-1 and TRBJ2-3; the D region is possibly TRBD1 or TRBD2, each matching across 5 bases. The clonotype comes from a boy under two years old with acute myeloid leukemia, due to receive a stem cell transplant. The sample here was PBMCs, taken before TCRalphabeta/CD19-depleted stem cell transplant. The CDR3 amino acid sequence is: CASSLEVGPFTDTQYF. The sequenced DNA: TGCGCCAGCAGCTTGGAGGTGGGACCGTTCACAGATACGCAGTATTTT.